These T cell receptor beta chains were read from a single sample in a study of radiotherapy plus CTLA-4 blockade in lung cancer. Clones were sequenced by immunoSEQ multiplex PCR, and TCRdb holds only the in-frame ones, with some missing. The repertoire holds almost 55,000 clones, with 79% as singletons. Material: peripheral blood, obtained from a patient treated with radiotherapy plus ipilimumab. Source of these receptors: a human donor with non-small cell lung cancer who had a partial response to radiotherapy plus ipilimumab. The CDR3 runs from the conserved cysteine through the conserved F or W. D genes are given only for firm matches. A clone size is listed for some rows: how often the clone was seen (once, few, many), or a class if it is expanded.

TRBD1	TRBV6-5	TRBJ1-6	NA	CASSSDRGYNSPLHF	TGTGCCAGCAGTTCCGACAGGGGATATAATTCACCCCTCCACTTT
NA	TRBV5-1	TRBJ1-2	NA	CASSLVGQGEYGYTF	TGCGCCAGCAGCTTGGTGGGACAAGGGGAGTATGGCTACACCTTC
TRBD1	TRBV7-2	TRBJ1-2	few	CASSLADRGLVYGYTF	TGTGCCAGCAGCTTAGCGGACAGGGGGCTCGTCTATGGCTACACCTTC
TRBD1	TRBV5-4	TRBJ1-6	few	CASSLSDREPFSPLHF	TGTGCCAGCAGCCTATCGGACAGGGAGCCGTTTTCACCCCTCCACTTT
TRBD1	TRBV27	TRBJ1-6	NA	CASSPRGRVSPLHF	TGTGCCAGCTCCCCCAGGGGGCGCGTTTCACCCCTCCACTTT
NA	TRBV4-2	TRBJ2-7	NA	CASSQDRQVYEQYF	TGTGCCAGCAGCCAAGATCGGCAGGTCTACGAGCAGTACTTC
TRBD1	TRBV11-1	TRBJ1-6	NA	CASSPGGQGGESPLHF	TGTGCCAGCAGCCCAGGGGGACAGGGAGGCGAATCACCCCTCCACTTT
TRBD2	TRBV28	TRBJ2-7	NA	CASSPPLAGHEQYF	TGTGCCAGCAGCCCCCCTCTAGCGGGCCACGAGCAGTACTTC
TRBD1	TRBV19	TRBJ1-2	once	CASSPDRGRGYTF	TGTGCCAGTAGTCCCGACAGGGGGCGAGGCTACACCTTC
NA	TRBV29-1	TRBJ1-2	NA	CSVEGEQGRNYGYTF	TGCAGCGTTGAAGGTGAACAGGGACGGAACTATGGCTACACCTTC
NA	TRBV5-1	TRBJ1-6	NA	CASSLALRIGSPLHF	TGCGCCAGCAGCTTGGCTTTGCGCATTGGTTCACCCCTCCACTTT
NA	TRBV28	TRBJ2-2	NA	CASMGGAYPGELFF	TGTGCCAGCATGGGGGGGGCCTATCCCGGGGAGCTGTTTTTT
NA	TRBV10-1	TRBJ2-5	NA	CASSESGGLVEQYF	TGCGCCAGCAGTGAGTCGGGCGGGTTGGTAGAGCAGTACTTC
TRBD2	TRBV27	TRBJ2-3	NA	CASSFGGRVGDTQYF	TGTGCCAGCAGTTTCGGGGGGAGGGTGGGAGATACGCAGTATTTT
TRBD2	TRBV5-5	TRBJ2-3	NA	CASSLNPRGRADTQYF	TGTGCCAGCAGCTTGAACCCGCGGGGGAGGGCAGATACGCAGTATTTT
NA	TRBV25-1	TRBJ2-3	NA	CASSLTDTQYF	TGTGCCAGCAGCCTCACAGATACGCAGTATTTT
NA	TRBV27	TRBJ1-1	NA	CASSLGQMNTEAFF	TGTGCCAGCAGTTTAGGACAAATGAACACTGAAGCTTTCTTT
NA	TRBV4-2	TRBJ1-2	NA	CASSQGGGQDYGYTF	TGTGCCAGCAGCCAAGGCGGGGGGCAGGACTATGGCTACACCTTC
NA	TRBV11-1	TRBJ2-3	NA	CASSSRSPTDTQYF	TGTGCCAGCAGCTCTAGATCTCCCACAGATACGCAGTATTTT
NA	TRBV11-3	TRBJ2-5	NA	CASSSSRGKETQYF	TGTGCCAGCAGCTCCTCCCGAGGGAAGGAGACCCAGTACTTC
TRBD1	TRBV6-1	TRBJ1-6	few	CASSDDRASPLHF	TGTGCCAGCAGTGACGACAGGGCGTCACCCCTCCACTTT
NA	TRBV27	TRBJ2-7	few	CASGSGVRSYEQYF	TGTGCCAGCGGGTCAGGCGTAAGGTCCTACGAGCAGTACTTC
NA	TRBV6-5	TRBJ1-2	NA	CASSYSQGNYGYTF	TGTGCCAGCAGTTACTCACAGGGAAACTATGGCTACACCTTC
TRBD1	TRBV19	TRBJ2-7	NA	CASSDLSGTDSYEQYF	TGTGCCAGTAGTGACCTTTCCGGGACAGACTCCTACGAGCAGTACTTC
NA	TRBV5-1	TRBJ2-4	NA	CASSLRENKNIQYF	TGCGCCAGCAGCTTGCGGGAAAACAAAAACATTCAGTACTTC
TRBD1	TRBV29-1	TRBJ1-1	NA	CSVSGGMNTEAFF	TGCAGCGTTTCAGGGGGAATGAACACTGAAGCTTTCTTT
TRBD1	TRBV19	TRBJ2-7	NA	CASMVGRGQGEQYF	TGTGCCAGTATGGTGGGCAGGGGGCAAGGCGAGCAGTACTTC
TRBD1	TRBV10-2	TRBJ1-1	NA	CASSKTDRGMSNTEAFF	TGCGCCAGCAGTAAAACTGACAGGGGGATGTCGAACACTGAAGCTTTCTTT
NA	TRBV7-6	TRBJ1-3	NA	CASSLAGGGGNTIYF	TGTGCCAGCAGCTTAGCGGGGGGGGGAGGAAACACCATATATTTT
NA	TRBV10-3	TRBJ2-1	NA	CAISESGQSSYNEQFF	TGTGCCATCAGTGAGTCAGGACAAAGCTCCTACAATGAGCAGTTCTTC
TRBD1	TRBV7-2	TRBJ1-2	few	CASSKDPGGADYGYTF	TGTGCCAGCAGCAAGGATCCAGGGGGCGCGGACTATGGCTACACCTTC
NA	TRBV4-1	TRBJ1-5	few	CASSREDTKNQPQHF	TGCGCCAGCAGTCGTGAGGACACCAAAAATCAGCCCCAGCATTTT
TRBD1	TRBV5-1	TRBJ1-4	NA	CASSPDRARGEKLFF	TGCGCCAGCAGCCCAGACAGGGCAAGAGGTGAAAAACTGTTTTTT
TRBD1	TRBV19	TRBJ2-3	NA	CASSLTGGRDTQYF	TGTGCCAGTAGTTTGACAGGGGGAAGAGATACGCAGTATTTT
TRBD1	TRBV6-5	TRBJ2-7	NA	CASSLLGGTGGEQYF	TGTGCCAGCAGCCTACTGGGGGGGACAGGGGGAGAGCAGTACTTC
NA	TRBV6-1	TRBJ1-6	NA	CASSEGRQTNYSPLHF	TGTGCCAGCAGTGAGGGGCGACAGACCAACTATTCACCCCTCCACTTT
TRBD1	TRBV19	TRBJ1-2	NA	CASSATGGNYGYTF	TGTGCCAGTAGTGCTACAGGGGGCAACTATGGCTACACCTTC
NA	TRBV10-3	TRBJ1-1	NA	CAIRRTDTEAFF	TGTGCCATCAGGAGAACGGACACTGAAGCTTTCTTT
NA	TRBV29-1	TRBJ1-2	once	CSVGRAYGYTF	TGCAGCGTGGGCAGAGCCTATGGCTACACCTTC
NA	TRBV7-9	TRBJ2-1	NA	CASRAEQFF	TGTGCCAGCAGGGCTGAGCAGTTCTTC
TRBD1	TRBV7-3	TRBJ2-7	NA	CASSPGTGGLYEQYF	TGTGCCAGCAGCCCTGGGACAGGGGGTCTCTACGAGCAGTACTTC
TRBD1	TRBV19	TRBJ1-2	NA	CASRSGTGITGGYTF	TGTGCCAGTAGGTCCGGGACAGGGATAACAGGAGGCTACACCTTC
NA	TRBV6-1	TRBJ2-1	medium-sized	CASSFYNEQFF	TGTGCCAGCAGCTTCTACAATGAGCAGTTCTTC